This T cell receptor (beta chain) was found in a study of regulatory T cells in long-lasting Graves disease. Stated time point: persistent/refractory GD, antithyroid drugs over 5 years with positive TRAb. PBMCs provided the RNA from which the TCR library was made. The patients were enrolled through endocrinology in Xi'an, China. Relying on iRepertoire HTBI primers and Arm-PCR of CDR3 regions, the team built TCR beta libraries. Per the original data handling: The identification of 62 TRBV and roughly 14 TRBJ segments was made across samples. MiXCR, applied by TCRdb to the multiplex PCR reads, yields one record per CDR3 protein. The V and J calls and clone size come from TCRdb's table, not from the authors' own analysis. The sample includes about 470,000 distinct CDR3 sequences, less than 25% of them seen just once. The germline CDR1 and CDR2 sequences are SGDLS and YYNGEE. V lost 4 bases and J lost 2; bases outside the gene matches: 8. This CDR3 has 16 residues.

The material was peripheral blood mononuclear cells (PBMCs), obtained when the disease was refractory, from a patient treated with antithyroid drugs. V is TRBV9 and J is TRBJ2-7; 11 bases are shared with TRBD1. The TCR originated in a female donor with Graves disease. The CDR3 DNA reads as TGTGCCAGCAGCCCCCGAGGGGGACAGGGGGCCTACGAGCAGTACTTC. Protein product: CASSPRGGQGAYEQYF. The whole variable domain, remainder taken from reference TRBV9 and TRBJ2-7, is DSGVTQTPKHLITATGQRVTLRCSPRSGDLSVYWYQQSLDQGLQFLIQYYNGEERAKGNILERFSAQQFPDLHSELNLSSLELGDSALYFCASSPRGGQGAYEQYFGPGTRLTVT.